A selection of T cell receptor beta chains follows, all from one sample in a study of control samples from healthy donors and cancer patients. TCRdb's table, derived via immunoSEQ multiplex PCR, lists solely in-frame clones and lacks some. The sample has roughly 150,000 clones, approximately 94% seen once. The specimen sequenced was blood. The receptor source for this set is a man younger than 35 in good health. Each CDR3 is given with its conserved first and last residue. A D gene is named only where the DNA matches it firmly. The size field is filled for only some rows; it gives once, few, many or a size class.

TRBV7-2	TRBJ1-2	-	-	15	CASSLKVGWDYGYTF	TGTGCCAGCAGCCTCAAGGTGGGGTGGGACTATGGCTACACCTTC
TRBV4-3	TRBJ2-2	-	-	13	CASSQVEIGELFF	TGCGCCAGCAGCCAAGTAGAGATAGGGGAGCTGTTTTTT
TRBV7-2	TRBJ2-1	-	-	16	CASSPIAEGTYNEQFF	TGTGCCAGCAGCCCCATCGCGGAGGGGACCTACAATGAGCAGTTCTTC
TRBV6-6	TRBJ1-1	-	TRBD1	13	CASSWGQATEAFF	TGTGCCAGCAGTTGGGGACAGGCCACTGAAGCTTTCTTT
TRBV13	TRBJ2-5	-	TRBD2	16	CASSDRLAGGRETQYF	TGTGCCAGCAGCGATCGACTAGCGGGAGGGAGAGAGACCCAGTACTTC
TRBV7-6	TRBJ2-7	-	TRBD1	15	CASSLGGTGFHEQYF	TGTGCCAGCAGCTTAGGTGGGACAGGGTTCCACGAGCAGTACTTC
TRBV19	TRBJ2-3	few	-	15	CASSIDADDTDTQYF	TGTGCCAGTAGTATAGACGCGGACGACACAGATACGCAGTATTTT
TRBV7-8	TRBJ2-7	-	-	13	CASSPRGLYEQYF	TGTGCCAGCAGCCCCAGGGGACTCTACGAGCAGTACTTC
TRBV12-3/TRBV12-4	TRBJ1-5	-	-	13	CASSLGKGQPQHF	TGTGCCAGCAGTTTAGGAAAGGGGCAGCCCCAGCATTTT
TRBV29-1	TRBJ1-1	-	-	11	CSGMTTYEAFF	TGCAGCGGAATGACGACCTATGAAGCTTTCTTT
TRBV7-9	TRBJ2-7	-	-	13	CASSPPVGYEQYF	TGTGCCAGCAGCCCCCCTGTCGGGTACGAGCAGTACTTC
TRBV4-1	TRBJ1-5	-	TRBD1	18	CASSQGPLGTGRYQPQHF	TGCGCCAGCAGCCAAGGCCCCCTGGGGACAGGGAGGTATCAGCCCCAGCATTTT
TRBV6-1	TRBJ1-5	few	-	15	CASSELGYSNQPQHF	TGTGCCAGCAGTGAGCTGGGGTATAGCAATCAGCCCCAGCATTTT
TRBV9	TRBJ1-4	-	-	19	CASSPRVVVDGGANEKLFF	TGTGCCAGCAGCCCAAGGGTAGTCGTGGACGGAGGAGCTAATGAAAAACTGTTTTTT
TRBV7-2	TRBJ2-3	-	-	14	CASSLAATTDTQYF	TGTGCCAGCAGCTTAGCGGCGACCACAGATACGCAGTATTTT
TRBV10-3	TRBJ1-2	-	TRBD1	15	CAIGTGAHTIYGYTF	TGTGCCATCGGGACAGGGGCCCATACTATTTATGGCTACACCTTC
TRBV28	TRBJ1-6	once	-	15	CASTFEGPGGSPLHF	TGTGCCAGCACCTTCGAGGGTCCTGGAGGATCACCCCTCCACTTT
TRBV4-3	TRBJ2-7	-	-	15	CASSQEGWGAYEQYF	TGCGCCAGCAGCCAAGAGGGGTGGGGGGCCTACGAGCAGTACTTC
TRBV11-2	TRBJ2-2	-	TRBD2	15	CASSNRTSGGGELFF	TGTGCCAGCAGCAATAGGACTAGCGGGGGAGGGGAGCTGTTTTTT
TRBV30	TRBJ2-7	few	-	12	CAWSVFRGEQYF	TGTGCCTGGAGTGTTTTTCGTGGCGAGCAGTACTTC
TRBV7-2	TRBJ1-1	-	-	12	CASSLEYTEAFF	TGTGCCAGCAGCTTAGAATACACTGAAGCTTTCTTT
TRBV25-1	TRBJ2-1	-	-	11	CASSKDNEQFF	TGTGCCAGCAGTAAAGACAATGAGCAGTTCTTC